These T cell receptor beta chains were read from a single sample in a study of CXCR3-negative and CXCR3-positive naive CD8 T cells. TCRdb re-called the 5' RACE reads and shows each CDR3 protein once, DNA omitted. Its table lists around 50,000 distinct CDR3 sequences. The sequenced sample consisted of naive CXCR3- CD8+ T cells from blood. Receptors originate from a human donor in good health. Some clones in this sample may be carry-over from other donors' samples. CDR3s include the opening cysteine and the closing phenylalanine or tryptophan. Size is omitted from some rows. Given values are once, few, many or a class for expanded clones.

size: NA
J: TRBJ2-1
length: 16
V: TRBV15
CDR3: CATSRDLLVGSNEQFF

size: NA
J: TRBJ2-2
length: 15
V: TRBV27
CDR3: CASRFGGANTGELFF

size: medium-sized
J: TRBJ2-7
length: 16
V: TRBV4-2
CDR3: CASSQEGQQPSYEQYF

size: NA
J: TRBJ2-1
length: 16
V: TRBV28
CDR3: CASSTKTSGRFREQFF

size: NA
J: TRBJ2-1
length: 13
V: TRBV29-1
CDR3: CSVGVSSYNEQFF

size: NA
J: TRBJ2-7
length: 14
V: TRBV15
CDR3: CATSRDIGTDEQYF

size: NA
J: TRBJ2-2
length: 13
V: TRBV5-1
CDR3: CASSFSGSGELFF

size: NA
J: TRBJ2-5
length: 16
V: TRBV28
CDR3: CASSFLGGPFRETQYF

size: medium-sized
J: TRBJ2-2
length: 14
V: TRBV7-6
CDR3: CASSLEGYTGELFF

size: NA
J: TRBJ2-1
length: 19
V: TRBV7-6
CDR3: CASSQEAGLAGANYNEQFF

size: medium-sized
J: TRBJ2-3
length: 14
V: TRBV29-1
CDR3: CSVGSGGDTDTQYF

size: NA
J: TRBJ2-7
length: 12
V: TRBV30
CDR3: CAWSDRGYEQYF

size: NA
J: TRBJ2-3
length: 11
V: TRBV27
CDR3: CAGILGDTQYF

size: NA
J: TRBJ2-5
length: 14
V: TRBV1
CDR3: CTSSQGRGQETQYF

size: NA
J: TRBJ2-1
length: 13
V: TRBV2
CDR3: CATGLGVNNEQFF

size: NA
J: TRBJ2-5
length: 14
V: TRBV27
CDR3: CASSLGPSGETQYF

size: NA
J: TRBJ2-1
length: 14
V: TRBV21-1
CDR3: CASCDRSCENEQFF

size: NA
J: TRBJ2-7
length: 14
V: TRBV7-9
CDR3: CACSPPGGSYEQYF

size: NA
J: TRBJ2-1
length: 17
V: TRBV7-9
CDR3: CASSQSNSGGSYNEQFF

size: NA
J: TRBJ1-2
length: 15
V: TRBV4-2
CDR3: CASSQDEEGDGGYTF

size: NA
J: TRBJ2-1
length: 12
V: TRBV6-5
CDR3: CASSFRAGEQFF

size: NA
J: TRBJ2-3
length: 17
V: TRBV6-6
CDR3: CASSYLSGTGASDTQYF

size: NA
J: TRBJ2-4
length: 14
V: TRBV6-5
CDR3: CASSQRTAPNIQYF

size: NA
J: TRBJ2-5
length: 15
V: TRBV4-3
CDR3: CASSQSGRAAETQYF

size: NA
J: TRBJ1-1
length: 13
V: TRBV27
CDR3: CASSLDRGTEAFF

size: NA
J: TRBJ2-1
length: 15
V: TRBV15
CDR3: CATSAKTKGDNEQFF